The present TCR beta chain was sequenced within a study of Ad26.COV2.S vaccination and SARS-CoV-2 variants. Study-wide context: Of the COV1001 trial arms, the Ad26.COV2.S arm included the donor. Intramuscular Ad26.COV2.S doses were given once or twice, 56 days apart.

The protocol was immunoSEQ multiplex PCR, while the TCRdb copy is restricted to in-frame clones and leaves out a portion. The profile shows roughly 380,000 clones, 85% to 90% of them singletons. The treatment denotes: some 19 received Ad26.COV2.S at low or high dose, single or two shots; several received placebo; per-sample allocation not given. Samples were taken on day 63 after the first vaccine or placebo injection. An Ad26 vector that expressed Wuhan-strain SARS-CoV-2 spike constituted the vaccine. Losses at the gene ends were 6 bases for V and 3 bases for J; bases not matched to a gene: 9. This CDR3 contains 15 residues. Germline V gene sequence: CDR1 MNHEY, CDR2 SVGAGI.

This sequence originates from a person aged 18-65 years who received the Ad26.COV2.S COVID-19 vaccine or a placebo. Here the sequenced sample was peripheral blood, taken in a trial of Ad26.COV2.S vaccine versus placebo. The V gene is TRBV6-5, the J gene TRBJ2-7; 9 nucleotides agree with TRBD1. The CDR3 DNA follows: TGTGCCAGCAGCCTTCGGGACAGGGAGGGCTACGAGCAGTACTTC. This encodes CASSLRDREGYEQYF.